This TCR beta chain was sequenced for a study of blood T cell repertoires in COVID-19. Study-wide background: The samples span acute and convalescent COVID-19 from the United States, Italy and Spain.

This clone appeared once. The CDR3 sequence is 19 residues long. Germline-derived CDR1 and CDR2 are SGHTA and FQGTGA. Trimming cost V 4 bases and J 2 bases; bases outside gene matches: 9. Profiled with immunoSEQ multiplex PCR; TCRdb holds only in-frame clones, not every one. In the table there are 140,000 or so clones, roughly 80% of which are singletons. This receptor was taken from a woman older than 75 with acute or convalescent COVID-19. Input material: peripheral blood. The V gene is TRBV7-3, the J gene TRBJ1-6; the match to TRBD1 covers 12 bases. The CDR3 DNA reads TGTGCCAGCAGCTATATACCGGGACAGGGGGCAGCCTATAATTCACCCCTCCACTTT. Its protein product is CASSYIPGQGAAYNSPLHF.